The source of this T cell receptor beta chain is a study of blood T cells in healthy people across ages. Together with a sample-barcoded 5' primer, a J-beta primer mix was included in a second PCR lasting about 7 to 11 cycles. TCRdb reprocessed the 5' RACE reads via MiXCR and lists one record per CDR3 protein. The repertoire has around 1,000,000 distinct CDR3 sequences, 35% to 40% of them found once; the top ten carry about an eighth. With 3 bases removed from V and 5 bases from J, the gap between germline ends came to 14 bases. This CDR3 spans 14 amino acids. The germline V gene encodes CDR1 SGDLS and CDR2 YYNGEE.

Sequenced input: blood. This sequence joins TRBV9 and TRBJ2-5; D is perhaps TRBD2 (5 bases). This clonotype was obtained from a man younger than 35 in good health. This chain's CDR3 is CASSAAPGSETQYF. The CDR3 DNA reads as TGTGCCAGCAGCGCAGCTCCGGGGTCGGAGACCCAGTACTTC. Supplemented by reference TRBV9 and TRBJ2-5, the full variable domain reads DSGVTQTPKHLITATGQRVTLRCSPRSGDLSVYWYQQSLDQGLQFLIQYYNGEERAKGNILERFSAQQFPDLHSELNLSSLELGDSALYFCASSAAPGSETQYFGPGTRLLVL.